This T cell receptor (beta chain) is from a study of technical replicates of blood from a few donors. TCRdb's table, derived via immunoSEQ multiplex PCR, lists solely in-frame clones and lacks some. This sample has 65,000 to 80,000 clones, with roughly 96% found just once. The receptor was isolated from a human donor in good health. The sample taken for sequencing was T cells isolated from PBMCs.

The CDR3 region has the DNA TGTGCCAGCAGCTTATTTCGGGACAGGGCAGAGACCCAGTACTTC. It yields the protein CASSLFRDRAETQYF. This sequence joins TRBV11-2 and TRBJ2-5; 9 bases line up with TRBD1. With 2 bases clipped from V and 4 bases from J, the junction kept 5 bases outside the gene matches. Looked up from germline, CDR1 is SGHAT and CDR2 is FQNNGV. CDR3 size: 15 residues.